The rows below give T cell receptor beta chains drawn from one sample of a study of blood T cell repertoires in COVID-19. Sequencing was performed with immunoSEQ multiplex PCR; in TCRdb, only in-frame clones are kept and a portion is missing. The profile covers fewer than 120,000 clones, with approximately 90% appearing a single time and about 3% taken by the ten largest. Material for sequencing was peripheral blood. These receptors all come from a woman aged 50 to 60 with acute or convalescent COVID-19. The CDR3 runs from the conserved cysteine through the conserved F or W. A D gene is named only where the DNA matches it firmly. Not all rows give a size; the values are once, few, many and, for expanded clones, a class.

>TRBV2|-|TRBD1|TRBJ1-6
CASKQGFTYNSPLHF
TGTGCCAGCAAACAGGGGTTCACCTATAATTCACCCCTCCACTTT
>TRBV15|-|-|TRBJ2-7
CATSLGTRLYEQYF
TGTGCCACCAGCTTAGGGACTCGCCTCTACGAGCAGTACTTC
>TRBV11-1|-|TRBD1|TRBJ2-2
CASSLDRGVGELFF
TGTGCCAGCAGCTTAGACAGGGGCGTCGGGGAGCTGTTTTTT
>TRBV20-1|-|-|TRBJ2-5
CSARGPETQYF
TGCAGTGCTAGGGGCCCGGAGACCCAGTACTTC
>TRBV5-1|-|-|TRBJ1-1
CASSPLTGPRGTEAFF
TGCGCCAGCAGCCCCCTGACAGGCCCGCGAGGCACTGAAGCTTTCTTT
>TRBV5-4|-|TRBD2|TRBJ2-7
CASSTGGPGYEQYF
TGTGCCAGCAGTACGGGAGGGCCTGGTTACGAGCAGTACTTC
>TRBV4-2|-|TRBD2|TRBJ2-1
CASSQDSGTSGYNEQFF
TGTGCCAGCAGCCAAGACTCTGGGACTAGCGGTTACAATGAGCAGTTCTTC
>TRBV12-5|-|-|TRBJ2-5
CASGHGGTAQETQYF
TGTGCTAGTGGTCACGGAGGGACAGCCCAAGAGACCCAGTACTTC
>TRBV7-2|few|-|TRBJ2-1
CASSPLGRPYNEQFF
TGTGCCAGCAGCCCCTTAGGGAGGCCCTACAATGAGCAGTTCTTC
>TRBV24-1|-|-|TRBJ2-1
CATSVGNSATRHEQFF
TGTGCCACCAGTGTGGGTAATAGCGCAACGCGGCATGAGCAGTTCTTC
>TRBV6-5|-|TRBD2|TRBJ2-1
CASKTAGASYNEQFF
TGTGCCAGCAAGACAGCGGGAGCTTCCTACAATGAGCAGTTCTTC
>TRBV7-6|-|-|TRBJ1-1
CASSSQENTEAFF
TGTGCCAGCAGCTCACAGGAAAACACTGAAGCTTTCTTT
>TRBV9|-|-|TRBJ2-2
CASSVDTPNTGELFF
TGTGCCAGCAGCGTAGACACGCCCAACACCGGGGAGCTGTTTTTT
>TRBV5-1|-|-|TRBJ1-5
CASSLLWGQGQPQHF
TGCGCCAGCAGCTTGTTATGGGGGCAGGGTCAGCCCCAGCATTTT
>TRBV18|-|-|TRBJ2-6
CASSPRVIGNRFSGANVLTF
TGTGCCAGCTCACCACGAGTTATCGGAAACAGATTCTCTGGGGCCAACGTCCTGACTTTC
>TRBV19|-|-|TRBJ1-6
CASSVPGYPLHF
TGTGCCAGTAGTGTCCCCGGGTATCCCCTCCACTTT
>TRBV6-4|-|TRBD2|TRBJ2-1
CASSDGTSGNDEQFF
TGTGCCAGCAGTGACGGGACTAGCGGGAATGATGAGCAGTTCTTC
>TRBV11-2|-|TRBD1|TRBJ1-6
CASSPSGTGKSPLHF
TGTGCCAGCAGCCCTTCGGGGACAGGGAAATCACCCCTCCACTTT
>TRBV4-2|-|TRBD1|TRBJ1-2
CASSQESDRGLGYTF
TGTGCCAGCAGCCAAGAAAGCGACAGGGGCTTAGGCTACACCTTC
>TRBV20-1|-|TRBD1|TRBJ1-3
CSASGRQGGNTIYF
TGCAGTGCTAGTGGCCGACAGGGGGGAAACACCATATATTTT
>TRBV2|-|TRBD1|TRBJ1-1
CASGRDRNTEAFF
TGTGCCAGCGGCCGGGACAGGAACACTGAAGCTTTCTTT
>TRBV6-5|-|TRBD1|TRBJ1-2
CASSYGTGDSYGYTF
TGTGCCAGCAGTTACGGGACAGGGGATAGCTATGGCTACACCTTC
>TRBV28|-|TRBD1|TRBJ1-5
CASSTQQGVDQPQHF
TGTGCCAGCAGTACCCAACAGGGGGTGGATCAGCCCCAGCATTTT
>TRBV5-1|-|-|TRBJ2-1
CASSPAGGAGNEQFF
TGCGCCAGCAGCCCTGCTGGGGGAGCGGGCAATGAGCAGTTCTTC
>TRBV29-1|-|-|TRBJ2-7
CSVLSDRYEQYF
TGCAGCGTTTTATCAGACAGGTACGAGCAGTACTTC
>TRBV24-1|-|-|TRBJ2-1
CATSDPHRGGGEQFF
TGTGCCACCAGTGACCCCCACAGGGGAGGAGGCGAGCAGTTCTTC
>TRBV3-1/TRBV3-2|-|TRBD2|TRBJ2-3
CASTVGTRAADTQYF
TGTGCCAGCACCGTCGGGACTAGAGCCGCAGATACGCAGTATTTT